One sample yielded the 14 T cell receptor beta chains listed below, sequenced in a study of siplizumab effects on memory and regulatory T cells. Sequencing used immunoSEQ multiplex PCR; TCRdb keeps in-frame clones, though not all of them. The data hold around 110,000 clones, with roughly 94% observed a single time. The specimen sequenced was non-Treg CD4+ T cells sorted from blood. The origin of the receptors is a human donor in good health.

This sequence joins TRBV19 and TRBJ2-3; perhaps TRBD1 as D (5 bases). V lost 7 bases and J lost 3, with 20 bases in between. CDR1 and CDR2 from the germline V gene are LNHDA and SQIVND (reference sequence). This CDR3 has 16 amino acids. The CDR3 is CASTRWGQGQTDTQYF. The DNA of the CDR3 is TGTGCCAGTACCAGATGGGGTCAGGGCCAAACAGATACGCAGTATTTT.

This clone is a singleton in its sample. The rearrangement uses TRBV7-9 and TRBJ1-5; D is unclear. Trimming stripped 8 bases from V and 4 bases from J, with 9 bases between. CDR3 length: 12 residues. Germline values: CDR1 SEHNR, CDR2 FQNEAQ (reference sequence). The CDR3 DNA sequence: TGTGCCAGCGGAACCGTAAATCAGCCCCAGCATTTT. Translation: CASGTVNQPQHF.

The V call is TRBV11-2, the J call TRBJ2-3; D not certain. The CDR3 spans 14 residues. Germline lookup yields CDR1 SGHAT and CDR2 FQNNGV. V was trimmed by 3 bases and J by 3 bases, leaving 10 bases between them. The CDR3 spells CASSFGQRTDTQYF. In nucleotides, the CDR3 is TGTGCCAGCAGCTTTGGGCAAAGAACAGATACGCAGTATTTT.

About this clone itself: Other nucleotide sequences in the sample specify the same CDR3. V gene TRBV7-6 combines with J gene TRBJ2-2, with D perhaps matching TRBD2 (6 bases). V gave up 1 base and J gave up 9 bases, with 21 bases separating them. Per germline, CDR1 SGHVS and CDR2 FNYEAQ. This CDR3 contains 17 residues. For the CDR3, the DNA is TGTGCCAGCAGCTTAGGGGCGGGACGGCTCAGTCACAGGGAGCTGTTTTTT. This codes for CASSLGAGRLSHRELFF.

V and J are TRBV2 and TRBJ1-1; D ambiguous. The CDR3 spans 14 residues. From germline, CDR1 is SNHLY and CDR2 FYNNEI. Deletions cut 7 bases from V and 1 base from J, with 13 bases between. The CDR3 bases are TGTGCCAGCATACGAGCTCTGGCGAACACTGAAGCTTTCTTT. Protein: CASIRALANTEAFF.

V gene TRBV6-5 combines with J gene TRBJ1-1; D gene unclear. Deletions cut 8 bases from V and 8 bases from J, with 12 bases between. CDR1 is MNHEY, CDR2 SVGAGI, per germline. The CDR3 has 11 residues. CDR3 amino acids: CASYKALEAFF. In nucleotides, the CDR3 is TGTGCCAGCTACAAAGCCCTAGAAGCTTTCTTT.

The chain couples TRBV11-2 to TRBJ2-3; 10 bases fit TRBD2. Germline-derived CDR1 and CDR2 are SGHAT and FQNNGV. CDR3 length equals 16 residues. V was clipped by 1 base and J by 1 base; unmatched bases: 2. In DNA, the CDR3 is TGTGCCAGCAGCTTAGCTCTAGCGGGGGGCACAGATACGCAGTATTTT. Amino acid sequence: CASSLALAGGTDTQYF.

This rearrangement joins TRBV5-4 to TRBJ1-3, with 7 bases fitting TRBD1. The J segment lost 1 base and the V segment lost 0 bases, leaving 4 bases of the junction unmatched. The CDR3 totals 16 residues. Germline V CDR1 and CDR2: SGHNT, YYREEE (reference sequence). The CDR3 DNA reads TGTGCCAGCAGCTTGGACCAGACAGGGTCTGGAAACACCATATATTTT. This encodes CASSLDQTGSGNTIYF.

The V and J genes are TRBV29-1 and TRBJ2-7; the match to TRBD2 covers 7 bases. Per the germline V gene, CDR1 is SQVTM and CDR2 is ANQGSEA. The length of the CDR3 is 12 residues. The J segment lost 2 bases and the V segment lost 4 bases, leaving 2 bases of the junction unmatched. This CDR3 is CSVGGRAYEQYF. The CDR3 nucleotides are TGCAGCGTTGGTGGGAGGGCCTACGAGCAGTACTTC.

The gene calls are TRBV6-1 and TRBJ2-1, with 7 bases that match TRBD1. J was trimmed by 4 bases and V by 2 bases; bases with no gene match: 5. The germline V gene encodes CDR1 MNHNS and CDR2 SASEGT. There are 15 residues in the CDR3. The CDR3 loop reads CASSERQGPYNEQFF. The CDR3 DNA reads as TGTGCCAGCAGTGAACGACAGGGCCCTTACAATGAGCAGTTCTTC.

The genes are TRBV2 and TRBJ2-3, with 12 positions matching TRBD2. This CDR3 comprises 14 residues. CDR1 and CDR2 from the germline V gene are SNHLY and FYNNEI. V trimming: 10 bases; J trimming: 7 bases; junction bases outside the gene matches: 9. CDR3 region: CATRRLAGEHTQYF. Here the CDR3 DNA reads TGTGCCACTCGGAGACTAGCGGGGGAACATACGCAGTATTTT.

The J gene is TRBJ2-3, the V gene TRBV19; 7 nucleotides align to TRBD2. The J segment lost 4 bases and the V segment lost 7 bases, leaving 8 bases of the junction unmatched. Germline V CDR1 and CDR2: LNHDA, SQIVND (reference sequence). The CDR3 consists of 14 residues. CDR3 region: CASTWGGGSDTQYF. DNA of the CDR3: TGTGCCAGTACGTGGGGGGGAGGTTCAGATACGCAGTATTTT.

The gene calls are TRBV19 and TRBJ2-7; no definite D call. This CDR3 comprises 14 residues. Trimming took 6 bases from V and 0 from J, leaving 12 bases between them. CDR1 is LNHDA and CDR2 is SQIVND in the germline V gene (reference sequence). For the CDR3, the DNA is TGTGCCAGTAGCCTCGACACCTACTCCTACGAGCAGTACTTC. Protein: CASSLDTYSYEQYF.

The chain couples TRBV5-4 to TRBJ2-3; D is uncertain. Per germline, CDR1 SGHNT and CDR2 YYREEE (reference sequence). This CDR3 is 16 amino acids long. The ends were cut back, 0 bases at V and 5 bases at J, with 16 bases in the middle. CDR3 residues: CASSLGSVTGRDTQYF. Written as DNA, the CDR3 is TGTGCCAGCAGCTTGGGTTCCGTCACGGGTAGAGATACGCAGTATTTT.